This T cell receptor beta chain emerged from a study of T cell changes during pregnancy in multiple sclerosis (dated 2019 in TCRdb). Background for the entire study: Changes in the T cell repertoire over the course of pregnancy were examined in this study in women with multiple sclerosis.

The CDR3 contains 14 residues, cysteine and phenylalanine counted. The CDR3 DNA has 42 bases and is translated from base 1. V loses 6 bases at its end and J loses 9 bases; junction bases beyond the gene matches: 6. According to the germline V gene, CDR1 reads MRHNA and CDR2 reads SNTAGT. In regard to this clone: Its antigen specificity is not known. No much larger clonotype is one base removed from it; base qualities were not supplied.

Libraries were constructed by the immunoSEQ multiplex PCR assay. In TCRdb, the immuneACCESS table is reduced to in-frame sequences with V and J assigned. These tables do not hold every clone; where another copy was compared, an unresolved V gene accounts for under half, and the others remain unexplained. Here the sample has around 77,000 clones; roughly nine tenths occur a single time. Of the sample, over 1% falls within the top ten clones. The sequencing used peripheral blood, collected in the third trimester of pregnancy. The chain uses TRBV6-4 and TRBJ2-1; 12 of the junction bases match TRBD2. The origin of this receptor is a female donor with multiple sclerosis, enrolled in a pregnancy study. The bases read TGTGCCAGCAGCCCGGGACTAGCGGGTGGTGAGCAGTTCTTC. Its product reads: CASSPGLAGGEQFF.